This passage covers 3 T cell receptor beta chains from one sample sequenced in a study of Graves' ophthalmopathy and Graves' hyperthyroidism (dated by TCRdb to the late 2010s). The sample was run on an Illumina HiSeq 2000. TCR beta CDR3 regions were amplified from RNA transcripts for repertoire sequencing. The first round was an RT-PCR using HTBI primers with the Qiagen OneStep RT-PCR kit, and this first round was followed by a second-round multiplex PCR, then size selection and purification. Through fastp at Q25 and MiXCR, TCRdb rebuilt clones from the public reads, retaining in-frame beta chains. Rows merge per CDR3 protein into single entries with the most common DNA and genes. Recorded for this sample are around 660,000 distinct CDR3 sequences; roughly 39% of them occurred a single time. The top ten clones comprise roughly 3.5% of the sample. Specimen: peripheral blood. The receptor source for this set is an adult man with Graves' ophthalmopathy.

Ten or more counts support this clonotype. The rearrangement joins TRBV29-1 to TRBJ2-5; TRBD1 matches 11 bases. CDR1 is SQVTM, CDR2 ANQGSEA, per germline. The CDR3 extends over 14 amino acids. The trim removed 6 bases at V and 2 bases at J, leaving 5 bases unmatched. Written as DNA, the CDR3 is TGCAGCGTCACGGACAGGGGGCGACAAGAGACCCAGTACTTC. It specifies CSVTDRGRQETQYF.

This clonotype appeared many times. The CDR3 protein is CSVVSSQETQYF. The CDR3 DNA follows: TGCAGCGTTGTTTCCAGCCAAGAGACCCAGTACTTC. This chain links TRBV29-1 with TRBJ2-5; D gene unclear. Trimming stripped 4 bases from V and 1 base from J, with 7 bases between. CDR1 is SQVTM and CDR2 is ANQGSEA in the germline V gene. CDR3 length: 12 residues. Looking up the rest from reference TRBV29-1 and TRBJ2-5 gives the full variable domain: SAVISQKPSRDICQRGTSLTIQCQVDSQVTMMFWYRQQPGQSLTLIATANQGSEATYESGFVIDKFPISRPNLTFSTLTVSNMSPEDSSIYLCSVVSSQETQYFGPGTRLLVL.

This clonotype was recorded a few times. This chain connects TRBV12-3 or TRBV12-4 to TRBJ2-7; 11 bases line up with TRBD2. The CDR3 has 17 residues. V shed 1 base, J shed 1 base, and the junction held 6 bases outside the gene matches. CDR3 bases: TGTGCCAGCAGTTTAGAGCCCATAGCGGGGGGGTCCTACGAGCAGTACTTC. Its protein is CASSLEPIAGGSYEQYF.